Presented here are 3 T cell receptor beta chains from one specimen sequenced in a study of technical replicates of blood from a few donors. Sequenced by immunoSEQ multiplex PCR; TCRdb stores in-frame clones only, minus some. The sample has approximately 73,000 clones; 93% are singletons. The sample taken for sequencing was T cells isolated from PBMCs. The receptors were gathered from a human donor in good health.

The V and J genes are TRBV10-1 and TRBJ2-2; tentatively, D is TRBD1 (6 bases). There are 13 residues in the CDR3. Deletions cut 11 bases from V and 5 bases from J, with 15 bases between. Germline CDR1 is WNHNN and CDR2 is SYGVQD (reference sequence). The CDR3: CASAGVRTGELFF. CDR3 in DNA: TGCGCCTCGGCAGGGGTGAGAACCGGGGAGCTGTTTTTT.

The chain links TRBV15 to TRBJ2-7, with 7 bases aligning to TRBD1. This CDR3 is built from 16 residues. The V segment lost 5 bases and the J segment 6 bases; nucleotides outside the gene matches: 16. Germline V gene lookup returns CDR1 LNHNV and CDR2 YYDKDF (reference sequence). In DNA form, the CDR3 reads TGTGCCACCAGCTCACAGGGGTTGGTACGCCTAGGCGAGCAGTACTTC. This codes for CATSSQGLVRLGEQYF.

J is TRBJ2-1 and V is TRBV25-1; D perhaps matches TRBD2 (6 bases). Per germline, CDR1 MGHDK and CDR2 SYGVNS. Trimming shortened V by 3 bases and J by 3 bases, and 9 bases separated the two germline ends. The CDR3 contains 14 residues. The DNA of the CDR3 is TGTGCCAGCAGTGAGGGGGGACTCTACAATGAGCAGTTCTTC. Its protein product is CASSEGGLYNEQFF.